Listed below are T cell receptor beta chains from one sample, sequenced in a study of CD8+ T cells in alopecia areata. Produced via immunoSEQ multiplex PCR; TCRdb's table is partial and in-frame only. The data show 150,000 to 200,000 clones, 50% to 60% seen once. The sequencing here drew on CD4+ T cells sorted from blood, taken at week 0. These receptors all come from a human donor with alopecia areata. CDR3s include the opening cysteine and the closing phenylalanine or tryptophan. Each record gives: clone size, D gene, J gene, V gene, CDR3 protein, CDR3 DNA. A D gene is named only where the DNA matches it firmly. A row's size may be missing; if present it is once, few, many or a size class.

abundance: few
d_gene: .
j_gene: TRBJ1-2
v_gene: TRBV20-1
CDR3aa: CSAQENYGYTF
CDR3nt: TGCAGTGCTCAGGAAAACTATGGCTACACCTTC

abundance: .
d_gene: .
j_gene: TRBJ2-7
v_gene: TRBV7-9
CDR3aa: CASSSLRGPKPYEQYF
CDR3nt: TGTGCCAGCAGTTCCCTAAGAGGACCGAAACCCTACGAGCAGTACTTC

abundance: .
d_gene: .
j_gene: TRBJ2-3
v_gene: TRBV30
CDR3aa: CAWRRGSTDTQYF
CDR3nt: TGTGCCTGGAGACGGGGTAGCACAGATACGCAGTATTTT

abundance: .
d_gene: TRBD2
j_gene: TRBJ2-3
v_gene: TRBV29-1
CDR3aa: CSAPRASGDTQYF
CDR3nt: TGCAGCGCCCCGAGGGCTAGCGGAGATACGCAGTATTTT

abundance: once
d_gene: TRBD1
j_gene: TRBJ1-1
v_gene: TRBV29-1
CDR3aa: CSVRGLWDTEAFF
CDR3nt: TGCAGCGTCAGGGGGCTTTGGGACACTGAAGCTTTCTTT

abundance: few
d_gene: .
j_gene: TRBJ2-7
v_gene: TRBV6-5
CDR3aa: CASSYEAPTSSREQYF
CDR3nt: TGTGCCAGCAGTTACGAGGCCCCGACCTCCTCCCGGGAGCAGTACTTC

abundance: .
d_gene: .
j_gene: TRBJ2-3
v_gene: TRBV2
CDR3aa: CASRPGTLGTDTQYF
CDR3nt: TGTGCCAGCAGACCTGGGACCCTAGGCACAGATACGCAGTATTTT

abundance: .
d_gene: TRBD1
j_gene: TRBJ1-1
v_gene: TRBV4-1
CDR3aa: CASSHNFRDRATEAFF
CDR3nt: TGCGCCAGCAGCCATAATTTCCGGGACAGGGCAACTGAAGCTTTCTTT

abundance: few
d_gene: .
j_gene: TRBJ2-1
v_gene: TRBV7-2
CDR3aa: CASSLNPRVGEQFF
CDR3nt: TGTGCCAGCAGCTTAAATCCTCGGGTGGGGGAGCAGTTCTTC

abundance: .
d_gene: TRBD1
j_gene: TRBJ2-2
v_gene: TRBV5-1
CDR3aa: CASSARTGSTGELFF
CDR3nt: TGCGCCAGCAGCGCTCGGACAGGGTCCACCGGGGAGCTGTTTTTT

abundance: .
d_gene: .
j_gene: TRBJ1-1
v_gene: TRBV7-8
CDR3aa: CASSLADGGVGTEAFF
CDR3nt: TGTGCCAGCAGCTTAGCGGACGGGGGGGTTGGCACTGAAGCTTTCTTT

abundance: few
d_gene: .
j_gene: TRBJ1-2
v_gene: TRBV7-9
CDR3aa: CASSLEMRGYGYTF
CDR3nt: TGTGCCAGCAGCTTGGAAATGAGGGGGTATGGCTACACCTTC

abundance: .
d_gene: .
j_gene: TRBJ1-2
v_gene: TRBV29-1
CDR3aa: CSAARGNYGYTF
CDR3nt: TGCAGCGCCGCTAGGGGGAACTATGGCTACACCTTC

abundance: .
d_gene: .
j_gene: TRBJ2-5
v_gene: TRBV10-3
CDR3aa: CATQGGETQYF
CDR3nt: TGTGCCACCCAGGGGGGAGAGACCCAGTACTTC

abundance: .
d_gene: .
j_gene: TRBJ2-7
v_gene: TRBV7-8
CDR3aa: CASSLGVRTYEQYF
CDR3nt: TGTGCCAGCAGCTTAGGGGTCAGGACCTACGAGCAGTACTTC

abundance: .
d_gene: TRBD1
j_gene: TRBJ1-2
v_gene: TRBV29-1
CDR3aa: CSVDSGTGRNYGYTF
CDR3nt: TGCAGCGTAGACTCCGGGACAGGAAGAAACTATGGCTACACCTTC

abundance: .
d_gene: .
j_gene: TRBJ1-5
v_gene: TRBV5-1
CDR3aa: CASSLTPDQPQHF
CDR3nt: TGCGCCAGCAGCCTTACCCCGGATCAGCCCCAGCATTTT

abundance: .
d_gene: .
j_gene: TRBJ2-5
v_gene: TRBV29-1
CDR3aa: CSVAGGQETQYF
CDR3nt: TGCAGCGTTGCTGGGGGACAAGAGACCCAGTACTTC

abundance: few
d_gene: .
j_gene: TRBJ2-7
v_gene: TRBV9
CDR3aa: CASSVVLAGEQYF
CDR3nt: TGTGCCAGCAGCGTAGTGCTGGCGGGCGAGCAGTACTTC

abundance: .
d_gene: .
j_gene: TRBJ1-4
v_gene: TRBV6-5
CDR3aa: CASSYSTGQGSEKLFF
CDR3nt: TGTGCCAGCAGTTACTCGACTGGGCAGGGGAGTGAAAAACTGTTTTTT

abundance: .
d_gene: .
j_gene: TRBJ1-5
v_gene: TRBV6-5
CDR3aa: CASSYSATSNQPQHF
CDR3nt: TGTGCCAGCAGTTACTCGGCTACTAGCAATCAGCCCCAGCATTTT

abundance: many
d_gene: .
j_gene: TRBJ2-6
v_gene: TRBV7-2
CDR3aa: CASSATPSGANVLTF
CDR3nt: TGTGCCAGCAGCGCGACCCCCTCTGGGGCCAACGTCCTGACTTTC